Following are 18 T cell receptor beta chains from one sample sequenced in a study of CD8 T cells in Susac syndrome. With random hexamers, reverse transcription was performed on about 0.5 to 1 ug of RNA. MiXCR, run by TCRdb on the immunoSEQ multiplex PCR reads, gives a single entry per CDR3 protein. The sample lists about 200,000 distinct CDR3 sequences, more than 90% occurring once. Sequenced: CD4+ T cells from PBMCs. The receptor source for this set is a human donor with multiple sclerosis.

The chain carries TRBV14 and TRBJ2-7, with D possibly matching TRBD2 (6 bases). The V and J ends lost 2 bases and 5 bases respectively, with 7 bases between them. Germline lookup yields CDR1 SGHDN and CDR2 FVKESK. The CDR3 length is 12 residues. CDR3 bases: TGTGCCAGCAGCCAATGGGAGGACGAGCAGTACTTC. Amino acid sequence: CASSQWEDEQYF. Full variable domain (remainder filled in from reference TRBV14 and TRBJ2-7): EAGVTQFPSHSVIEKGQTVTLRCDPISGHDNLYWYRRVMGKEIKFLLHFVKESKQDESGMPNNRFLAERTGGTYSTLKVQPAELEDSGVYFCASSQWEDEQYFGPGTRLTVT.

CDR3 sequence reads: CASTTGRFSEKLFF. The CDR3 DNA is TGTGCCAGCACCACAGGAAGGTTCTCTGAAAAACTGTTTTTT. The chain uses TRBV7-8 and TRBJ1-4; TRBD1 might be the D (5 bases). This CDR3 spans 14 amino acids. From germline, CDR1 is SGHVS and CDR2 FQNEAQ. The ends were cut back, 7 bases at V and 7 bases at J, with 16 bases in the middle.

The chain employs TRBV29-1 and TRBJ2-7; D is tentatively TRBD1 or TRBD2 (5 bases each). The germline gives CDR1 SQVTM, CDR2 ANQGSEA. The V end lost 0 bases, the J end lost 1 base, and 13 bases lay between the germline ends. This CDR3 spans 15 amino acids. This CDR3 reads CSVEEPGRYSYEQYF. The CDR3 nucleotides read TGCAGCGTTGAAGAACCGGGACGGTATTCCTACGAGCAGTACTTC.

The rearrangement links TRBV28 to TRBJ2-1; TRBD2 matches at 8 bases. The germline CDR1 and CDR2 sequences are MDHEN and SYDVKM. With 3 bases clipped from V and 6 bases from J, the junction kept 7 bases outside the gene matches. The CDR3 covers 15 residues. CDR3 nucleotides: TGTGCCAGCAGTTTCCCCGGGGGGGCGTTCAATGAGCAGTTCTTC. It encodes CASSFPGGAFNEQFF.

The chain has TRBV7-6 and TRBJ2-7; D unclear. Germline V gene data show CDR1 as SGHVS and CDR2 as FNYEAQ. Trimming removed 0 bases at V and 6 bases at J, with 6 bases between. The CDR3 is 12 amino acids. DNA for the CDR3: TGTGCCAGCAGCTTAGCTGGAGTCGAGCAGTACTTC. It encodes CASSLAGVEQYF.

The chain employs TRBV30 and TRBJ2-5; D may be TRBD1 or TRBD2 (5 bases each). This CDR3 spans 14 amino acids. V dropped 8 bases and J dropped 5 bases, with 21 bases sitting between them. CDR1 GTSNPN and CDR2 SVGIG come from the germline V gene (reference sequence). The CDR3, as DNA: TGTGCCGGAGACCGGGACCCTCAAAGGGAGACCCAGTACTTC. Amino acid sequence: CAGDRDPQRETQYF.

This clonotype appeared a single time. CDR3 sequence (DNA): TGTGCCTGGAGTACCGGGACAACAACTTCAGATACGCAGTATTTT. As protein: CAWSTGTTTSDTQYF. V gene TRBV30 combines with J gene TRBJ2-3; possibly TRBD1 for D (6 bases). V was cut by 2 bases and J by 4 bases, with 16 bases left in between. In germline, CDR1 is GTSNPN, CDR2 SVGIG (reference sequence). The CDR3 consists of 15 residues.

The chain employs TRBV20-1 and TRBJ2-1; 10 bases match TRBD2. This CDR3 contains 14 residues. J gave up 5 bases and V 5 bases, and 6 bases lay outside the gene matches. The V gene's germline CDR1 is DFQATT and CDR2 SNEGSKA (reference sequence). This CDR3 is CSAGTSGTNNEQFF. Here the CDR3 DNA reads TGCAGTGCTGGCACTAGCGGGACTAACAATGAGCAGTTCTTC.

The chain recombines TRBV25-1 with TRBJ2-7; TRBD1 aligns across 7 bases. The V segment lost 9 bases and the J segment 2 bases; nucleotides outside the gene matches: 10. The CDR3 covers 14 residues. Germline V gene lookup returns CDR1 MGHDK and CDR2 SYGVNS. As DNA, the CDR3 is TGTGCCAGTAAACGAACAGGGGTGGCCTACGAGCAGTACTTC. Its protein product is CASKRTGVAYEQYF.

The genes are TRBV29-1 and TRBJ2-5; tentatively, D is TRBD1 (6 bases). With 6 bases removed from V and 7 bases from J, the gap between germline ends came to 18 bases. Germline loops: CDR1 SQVTM, CDR2 ANQGSEA. The CDR3 covers 13 residues. DNA of the CDR3: TGCAGCGTCTACAGGGCCCTCGGGACGACCCAGTACTTC. It is translated as CSVYRALGTTQYF.

The V call is TRBV12-3 or TRBV12-4, the J call TRBJ1-1; D gene uncertain. CDR3 length: 14 amino acids. V was pared by 1 base and J by 6 bases, with 12 bases between. The CDR3 region is CASSLGAGNSEAFF. The CDR3 bases are TGTGCCAGCAGTTTAGGGGCAGGCAACTCTGAAGCTTTCTTT.

This chain uses TRBV7-8 with TRBJ2-6; 9 nucleotides match TRBD1. The germline CDR1 and CDR2 sequences are SGHVS and FQNEAQ. The CDR3 is 15 residues long. V lost 6 bases, J lost 8 bases, and 8 bases stayed unmatched. CDR3 sequence: CASSSTGGMPNVLTF. CDR3 bases: TGTGCCAGCAGTTCGACAGGGGGAATGCCCAACGTCCTGACTTTC.

The gene calls are TRBV20-1 and TRBJ2-7, with 10 positions matching TRBD2. J was trimmed by 0 bases and V by 4 bases; bases with no gene match: 6. CDR1 and CDR2 (germline): DFQATT, SNEGSKA (reference sequence). The CDR3 has 15 amino acids. CDR3 bases: TGCAGTGCTAAGGGGGCTAGCGGGGGCTCCTACGAGCAGTACTTC. Its protein product is CSAKGASGGSYEQYF.

In this sample, this clonotype turned up once. The CDR3 reads CSVGTVAYEQYF. The CDR3 bases are TGCAGCGTCGGGACAGTTGCCTACGAGCAGTACTTC. The chain joins TRBV29-1 to TRBJ2-7; TRBD1 matches at 7 bases. The trim removed 6 bases at V and 2 bases at J, leaving 4 bases unmatched. Germline CDR1 SQVTM, CDR2 ANQGSEA. The CDR3 totals 12 residues.

The V and J genes are TRBV7-2 and TRBJ1-4, with D unresolved. Trimming removed 4 bases from V and 8 bases from J, with 14 bases in between. The CDR3 is 14 residues long. Germline V gene lookup returns CDR1 SGHTA and CDR2 FQGNSA. As DNA, the CDR3 is TGTGCCAGCAGCTCGGCGGTATTGAACGAAAAACTGTTTTTT. Amino acids: CASSSAVLNEKLFF.

This clonotype was recorded once. The J gene is TRBJ1-5, the V gene TRBV19; D unclear. This CDR3 spans 15 amino acids. The V gene lost 3 bases and the J gene lost 2 bases, with 11 bases spanning the gap. CDR1 is LNHDA and CDR2 is SQIVND in the germline V gene (reference sequence). In DNA form, the CDR3 reads TGTGCCAGTAGTATGGCCGGGGTGGGCAATCAGCCCCAGCATTTT. Its translation: CASSMAGVGNQPQHF.

The gene calls are TRBV19 and TRBJ1-2; D might be TRBD1 (5 bases). The length of the CDR3 is 17 residues. V lost 5 bases, J lost 4 bases, and 23 bases lay in between. CDR1 is LNHDA and CDR2 is SQIVND in the germline V gene (reference sequence). CDR3 protein: CASSFLTGTSGVYGYTF. CDR3 sequence (DNA): TGTGCCAGTAGTTTCCTAACCGGGACGTCTGGGGTCTATGGCTACACCTTC. The complete variable domain, with remaining parts taken from reference TRBV19 and TRBJ1-2, reads DGGITQSPKYLFRKEGQNVTLSCEQNLNHDAMYWYRQDPGQGLRLIYYSQIVNDFQKGDIAEGYSVSREKKESFPLTVTSAQKNPTAFYLCASSFLTGTSGVYGYTFGSGTRLTVV.

The V and J genes are TRBV9 and TRBJ1-1, with a tentative D call TRBD1 (6 bases). Trimming took 4 bases from V and 5 from J, leaving 12 bases between them. The CDR3 is made up of 13 amino acids. Per germline, CDR1 SGDLS and CDR2 YYNGEE. The CDR3: CASSKGDKTEAFF. DNA of the CDR3: TGTGCCAGCAGCAAGGGGGACAAGACTGAAGCTTTCTTT.